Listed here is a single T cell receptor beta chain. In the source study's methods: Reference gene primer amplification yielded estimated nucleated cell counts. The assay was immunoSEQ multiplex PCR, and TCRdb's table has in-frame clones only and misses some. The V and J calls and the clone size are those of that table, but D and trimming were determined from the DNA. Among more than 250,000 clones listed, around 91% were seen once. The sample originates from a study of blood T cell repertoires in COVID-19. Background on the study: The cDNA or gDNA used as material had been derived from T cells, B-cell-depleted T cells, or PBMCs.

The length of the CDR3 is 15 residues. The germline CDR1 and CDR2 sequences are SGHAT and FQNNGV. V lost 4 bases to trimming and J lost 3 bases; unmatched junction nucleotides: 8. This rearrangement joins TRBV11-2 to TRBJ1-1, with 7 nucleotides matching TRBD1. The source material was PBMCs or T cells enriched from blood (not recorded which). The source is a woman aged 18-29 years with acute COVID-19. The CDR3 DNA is TGTGCCAGCAGCTCCCAAGGCACAGGGGACACTGAAGCTTTCTTT. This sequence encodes CASSSQGTGDTEAFF.